Given below is one T cell receptor beta chain in context. The entry originates in a study of shared clonotypes between healthy human individuals. The CDR3 contains 15 residues. Germline V gene data show CDR1 as MNHNS and CDR2 as SASEGT. V lost 4 bases and J 0 bases, leaving 12 bases between the germline ends. The repertoire was sequenced with immunoSEQ multiplex PCR; TCRdb's copy has only in-frame clones and lacks some. Of about 2.4 million clones in the sample, approximately 93% were seen once. The rearrangement links TRBV6-1 to TRBJ1-1; D is perhaps TRBD1 (6 bases). The receptor's source is a young man in good health. Some clones in this sample may be carry-over from other donors' samples. The sequencing input was naive CD4+ T cells from PBMCs. Subset given: CD45RA+ positively selected. The CDR3 DNA is TGTGCCAGCAGTGGTCCAGGGGCCATGAACACTGAAGCTTTCTTT. As protein: CASSGPGAMNTEAFF.